These T cell receptor beta chains were read from a single sample in a study of cytomegalovirus exposure and HLA in healthy donors. Only in-frame clones appear in the TCRdb table, and some are missing; sequencing was by immunoSEQ multiplex PCR. This sample has 95,000 to 130,000 clones, with approximately 70% found just once. Source material: PBMCs. Source of these receptors: a middle-aged woman in good health and CMV-seropositive. Each CDR3 is given with its conserved first and last residue. The order of the fields is CDR3 DNA, CDR3 protein, J gene, D gene, V gene, clone size. The D gene is left open where the match is weak. The size field is filled for only some rows; it gives once, few, many or a size class.

CDR3nt: TGTGCCAGCAGTTTACAAGCACTAACTCCGACCCTAGATACGCAGTATTTT
CDR3aa: CASSLQALTPTLDTQYF
j_gene: TRBJ2-3
d_gene: .
v_gene: TRBV7-2
abundance: few

CDR3nt: TGTGCCAGCAGCCAGCTGAGCAGGATGGAGCAGTACTTC
CDR3aa: CASSQLSRMEQYF
j_gene: TRBJ2-7
d_gene: .
v_gene: TRBV4-2
abundance: few

CDR3nt: TGTGCCAGCTCCTTCGTTGGGACAGTGCCGAACACCGGGGAGCTGTTTTTT
CDR3aa: CASSFVGTVPNTGELFF
j_gene: TRBJ2-2
d_gene: TRBD1
v_gene: TRBV27
abundance: .

CDR3nt: TGTGCCAGCAGCTCCCGGACAGAGACCTACGAGCAGTACTTC
CDR3aa: CASSSRTETYEQYF
j_gene: TRBJ2-7
d_gene: .
v_gene: TRBV7-2
abundance: .

CDR3nt: TGCGCCAGCAGCCAAGTCCCCCCTAGCGGGAGCTCCTACGAGCAGTACTTC
CDR3aa: CASSQVPPSGSSYEQYF
j_gene: TRBJ2-7
d_gene: TRBD2
v_gene: TRBV4-3
abundance: .

CDR3nt: TGTGCCAGCAGCCCGGGACAAGGTAGCAATCAGCCCCAGCATTTT
CDR3aa: CASSPGQGSNQPQHF
j_gene: TRBJ1-5
d_gene: .
v_gene: TRBV6-6
abundance: few

CDR3nt: TGCAGCGTACTACTACGCCCCGCGCAAGGAGGATCTTTATACAATGAGCAGTTCTTC
CDR3aa: CSVLLRPAQGGSLYNEQFF
j_gene: TRBJ2-1
d_gene: .
v_gene: TRBV29-1
abundance: .

CDR3nt: TGCGCCAGCAGCCCGGGACTTTCAAATGAGCAGTTCTTC
CDR3aa: CASSPGLSNEQFF
j_gene: TRBJ2-1
d_gene: .
v_gene: TRBV4-1
abundance: .

CDR3nt: TGTGCCAGCAGCTTGGACAGGGCTTTTTTCTATGGCTACACCTTC
CDR3aa: CASSLDRAFFYGYTF
j_gene: TRBJ1-2
d_gene: .
v_gene: TRBV5-6
abundance: .

CDR3nt: TGCGCCAGCAGCTTGGAGGCTAGCCCACGCTACGAGCAGTACTTC
CDR3aa: CASSLEASPRYEQYF
j_gene: TRBJ2-7
d_gene: .
v_gene: TRBV5-1
abundance: .

CDR3nt: TGTGCCAGTAGGAACGACGCGGGACAGGTTGGCCATGGCTACACCTTC
CDR3aa: CASRNDAGQVGHGYTF
j_gene: TRBJ1-2
d_gene: TRBD1
v_gene: TRBV19
abundance: few

CDR3nt: TGTGCCAGTAGTACCACGCCCACAGGAAATTCACCCCTCCACTTT
CDR3aa: CASSTTPTGNSPLHF
j_gene: TRBJ1-6
d_gene: .
v_gene: TRBV19
abundance: .

CDR3nt: TGTGCCAGCAGCCAGGGACTAGCGGGAGAAGCCTACGAGCAGTACTTC
CDR3aa: CASSQGLAGEAYEQYF
j_gene: TRBJ2-7
d_gene: TRBD2
v_gene: TRBV4-2
abundance: .

CDR3nt: TGTGCCAGCAGCCCAGGGACTAGCGGCACAGATACGCAGTATTTT
CDR3aa: CASSPGTSGTDTQYF
j_gene: TRBJ2-3
d_gene: TRBD2
v_gene: TRBV9
abundance: .

CDR3nt: TGTGCCAGCAGTGAAGGACTAGCGGGGTCCTACGAGCAGTACTTC
CDR3aa: CASSEGLAGSYEQYF
j_gene: TRBJ2-7
d_gene: TRBD2
v_gene: TRBV2
abundance: few

CDR3nt: TGCAGCGTTGAACAGGACAGCTCCTACGAGCAGTACTTC
CDR3aa: CSVEQDSSYEQYF
j_gene: TRBJ2-7
d_gene: .
v_gene: TRBV29-1
abundance: .

CDR3nt: TGTGCCAGCGAGGGGGCCCGTGCTGAAGCTTTCTTT
CDR3aa: CASEGARAEAFF
j_gene: TRBJ1-1
d_gene: TRBD1
v_gene: TRBV7-9
abundance: .

CDR3nt: TGTGCCAGCAGTTTAGGTGCAGGGGGCGACACTGAAGCTTTCTTT
CDR3aa: CASSLGAGGDTEAFF
j_gene: TRBJ1-1
d_gene: TRBD1
v_gene: TRBV27
abundance: .

CDR3nt: TGTGCCAGCAGCGTAGACGTTGGGGGCGGTCAGCCCCAGCATTTT
CDR3aa: CASSVDVGGGQPQHF
j_gene: TRBJ1-5
d_gene: .
v_gene: TRBV9
abundance: .

CDR3nt: TGCGCCAGCAGCTTGGTCGCGACTAGCGCGTACGAGCAGTACTTC
CDR3aa: CASSLVATSAYEQYF
j_gene: TRBJ2-7
d_gene: TRBD2
v_gene: TRBV5-1
abundance: .

CDR3nt: TGTGCCACCAGCAGAGAGGCAGGGGGTCAGCCCCAGCATTTT
CDR3aa: CATSREAGGQPQHF
j_gene: TRBJ1-5
d_gene: TRBD1
v_gene: TRBV15
abundance: .

CDR3nt: TGTGCCAGCAGTCTAAGTACCGGGACACAGTATGGCTACACCTTC
CDR3aa: CASSLSTGTQYGYTF
j_gene: TRBJ1-2
d_gene: .
v_gene: TRBV27
abundance: few

CDR3nt: TGTGCCTGGAGGGGGACTAGCGACTTTAGAGGGACCTACGAGCAGTACTTC
CDR3aa: CAWRGTSDFRGTYEQYF
j_gene: TRBJ2-7
d_gene: TRBD2
v_gene: TRBV30
abundance: .

CDR3nt: TGCGCCAGCAGCCAAGATAGTACAGGGAGAGGCTACACCTTC
CDR3aa: CASSQDSTGRGYTF
j_gene: TRBJ1-2
d_gene: .
v_gene: TRBV4-1
abundance: .

CDR3nt: TGTGCCAGCAGTTTAATCCGCGAGCAGTACTTC
CDR3aa: CASSLIREQYF
j_gene: TRBJ2-7
d_gene: .
v_gene: TRBV28
abundance: .

CDR3nt: TGTGCCAGCAGCTCCCGGGGAAACAATGAGCAGTTCTTC
CDR3aa: CASSSRGNNEQFF
j_gene: TRBJ2-1
d_gene: .
v_gene: TRBV7-2
abundance: .

CDR3nt: TGCGCCAGCAGCTTACCAGGGGTCCAATACGAGCAGTACTTC
CDR3aa: CASSLPGVQYEQYF
j_gene: TRBJ2-7
d_gene: .
v_gene: TRBV5-1
abundance: few

CDR3nt: TGTGCCAGCAGCTTAGCGGGACCGCTCAGTGGGGCCAACGTCCTGACTTTC
CDR3aa: CASSLAGPLSGANVLTF
j_gene: TRBJ2-6
d_gene: TRBD2
v_gene: TRBV5-6
abundance: .

CDR3nt: TGTGCCTGGGCCCCCTTGAGCGGGAGAACCTACGAGCAGTACTTC
CDR3aa: CAWAPLSGRTYEQYF
j_gene: TRBJ2-7
d_gene: TRBD2
v_gene: TRBV30
abundance: .

CDR3nt: TGTGCCACCAGCAGAGATGACGGGACAGGGGTTATTAGCGGACACAATGAGCAGTTCTTC
CDR3aa: CATSRDDGTGVISGHNEQFF
j_gene: TRBJ2-1
d_gene: TRBD1
v_gene: TRBV15
abundance: .